This TCR beta chain was recovered during a study of cytomegalovirus exposure and HLA in healthy donors. Note on this clone: The same CDR3 also results from other DNA sequences found in this sample.

The PCR was carried out with 60 Vbeta primers and 13 Jbeta primers. Sequenced by immunoSEQ multiplex PCR; TCRdb stores in-frame clones only, minus some. The sample consists of around 250,000 clones, approximately 82% of them appearing once. The CDR3 covers 19 residues. Germline V gene sequence: CDR1 MDHEN, CDR2 SYDVKM. The V end lost 2 bases, the J end lost 0 bases, and 17 bases lay between the germline ends. This TCR came from a woman in her sixties in good health and CMV-seropositive. Material: PBMCs. This rearrangement joins TRBV28 to TRBJ2-6; D is undetermined. CDR3 protein: CASSLGFGQASSGANVLTF. In DNA form, the CDR3 reads TGTGCCAGCAGTTTAGGATTTGGGCAGGCCTCCTCTGGGGCCAACGTCCTGACTTTC.